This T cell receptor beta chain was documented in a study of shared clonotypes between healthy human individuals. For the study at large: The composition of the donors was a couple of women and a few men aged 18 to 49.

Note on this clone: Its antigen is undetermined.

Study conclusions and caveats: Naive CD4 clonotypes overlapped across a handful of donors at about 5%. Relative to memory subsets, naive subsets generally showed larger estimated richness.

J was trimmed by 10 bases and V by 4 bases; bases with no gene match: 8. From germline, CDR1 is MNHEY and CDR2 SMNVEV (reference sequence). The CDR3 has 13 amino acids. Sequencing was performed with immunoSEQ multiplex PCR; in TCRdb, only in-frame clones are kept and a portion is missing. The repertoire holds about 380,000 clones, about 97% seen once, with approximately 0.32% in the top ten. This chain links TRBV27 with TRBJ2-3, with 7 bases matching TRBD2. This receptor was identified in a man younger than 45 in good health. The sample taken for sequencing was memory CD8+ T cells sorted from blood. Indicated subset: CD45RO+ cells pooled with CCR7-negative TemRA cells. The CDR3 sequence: CASSSRRDYPQYF. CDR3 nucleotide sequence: TGTGCCAGCAGTTCCCGCCGGGACTACCCGCAGTATTTT.